This entry lists 3 T cell receptor beta chains sequenced from one sample in a study of tumor-infiltrating lymphocytes in localized non-small cell lung cancer. The data were produced by immunoSEQ multiplex PCR, yet TCRdb's version contains in-frame clones alone and is incomplete. The sample has 15,000 to 20,000 clones; roughly 40% are singletons. Sequencing input: lung tumor tissue. These receptors were taken from a human donor with non-small cell lung cancer.

DNA for the CDR3: TGTGCCAGCAGCCAAGGAAGACCCGGGACGGGTGGTAGCACGCAGTATTTT. Encoded protein: CASSQGRPGTGGSTQYF. The chain combines TRBV4-2 with TRBJ2-3; either TRBD1 or TRBD2 may supply D (5 bases each). CDR1 and CDR2 from the germline V gene are LGHNA and YNFKEQ. This CDR3 has 17 amino acids. Trimming cost V 1 base and J 9 bases, with 23 bases left between them.

The V call is TRBV23-1, the J call TRBJ2-5, with D uncertain. TRBV23-1 is placed among ORFs of uncertain function. The germline V and J ends were trimmed by 6 bases and 5 bases, with 19 bases remaining between them. This CDR3 spans 15 amino acids. The CDR3 DNA sequence: TGCGCCAGCAGCCAAGGATTGGGCGTGGGCGAGACCCAGTACTTC. As protein: CASSQGLGVGETQYF.

The genes are TRBV7-2 and TRBJ2-3; 11 positions match TRBD2. Unmatched junction bases numbered 2, after V lost 6 bases and J lost 3 bases. Germline V gene lookup returns CDR1 SGHTA and CDR2 FQGNSA. This CDR3 has 14 amino acids. This chain's CDR3 is CASRTSGGTDTQYF. The CDR3, as DNA: TGTGCCAGCAGAACTAGCGGGGGAACAGATACGCAGTATTTT.